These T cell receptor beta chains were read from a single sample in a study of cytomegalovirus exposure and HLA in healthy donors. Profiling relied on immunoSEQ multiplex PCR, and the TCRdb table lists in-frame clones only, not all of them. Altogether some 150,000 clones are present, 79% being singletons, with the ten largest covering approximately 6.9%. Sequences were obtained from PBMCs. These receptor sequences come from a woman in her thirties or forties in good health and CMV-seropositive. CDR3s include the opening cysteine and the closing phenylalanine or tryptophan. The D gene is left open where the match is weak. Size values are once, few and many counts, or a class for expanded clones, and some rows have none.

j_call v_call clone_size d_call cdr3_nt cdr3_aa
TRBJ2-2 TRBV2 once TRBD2 TGTGCCAGCAGGGGGGGGGTTCTGAACACCGGGGAGCTGTTTTTT CASRGGVLNTGELFF
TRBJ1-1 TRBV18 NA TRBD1 TGTGCCAGCTCACCTTATCTGAGACAGGGGGTGAACACTGAAGCTTTCTTT CASSPYLRQGVNTEAFF
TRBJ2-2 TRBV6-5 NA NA TGTGCCAGCAGTTACGATTACAGGAACACCGGGGAGCTGTTTTTT CASSYDYRNTGELFF
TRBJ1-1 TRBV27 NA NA TGTGCCAGCGGGAGTGGTGAAGCTTTCTTT CASGSGEAFF
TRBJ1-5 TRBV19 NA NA TGTGCCAGTAGTATATCAGGGGGCAATCAGCCCCAGCATTTT CASSISGGNQPQHF
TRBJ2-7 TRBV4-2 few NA TGTGCCAGCAGCCAAGATCTTGGCGGTACCTACGAGCAGTACTTC CASSQDLGGTYEQYF
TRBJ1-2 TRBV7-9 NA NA TGTGCCAGCAGCACCGCCGGGACAACTAACTATGGCTACACCTTC CASSTAGTTNYGYTF
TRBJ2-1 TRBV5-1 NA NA TGCGCCAGCAGCTTGTTGGGGGGGCGCGATGAGCAGTTCTTC CASSLLGGRDEQFF
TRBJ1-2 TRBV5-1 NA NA TGCGCCAGCAGCTTGGCAGGGGAGGGATATGGCTACACCTTC CASSLAGEGYGYTF
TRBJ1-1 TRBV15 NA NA TGTGCCACCAGCAGAGCGGGAGGAATCTCAATAAACACTGAAGCTTTCTTT CATSRAGGISINTEAFF
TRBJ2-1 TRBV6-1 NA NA TGTGCCAGTGGACATTCGAGCTCCTACAATGAGCAGTTCTTC CASGHSSSYNEQFF
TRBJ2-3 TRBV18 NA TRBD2 TGTGCCAGCTCATCGCGACTAGCGGCCAGCACAGATACGCAGTATTTT CASSSRLAASTDTQYF
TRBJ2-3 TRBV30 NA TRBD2 TGTGCCTGGAGTGGGACCTTCGGGGGGGATACGCAGTATTTT CAWSGTFGGDTQYF
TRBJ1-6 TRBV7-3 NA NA TGTGCCAGCAGCTTAACCGGGGAAACACCCCTCCACTTT CASSLTGETPLHF
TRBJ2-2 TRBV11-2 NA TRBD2 TGTGCCAGCACCTTCTCCGGGGAGGGCGGGGAGCTGTTTTTT CASTFSGEGGELFF
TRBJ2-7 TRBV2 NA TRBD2 TGTGCTTCAGCGGGGGAAAACTACGAGCAGTACTTC CASAGENYEQYF
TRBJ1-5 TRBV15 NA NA TGTGCCACCAGCAGAGATCCAGGGAAACAGCCCCAGCATTTT CATSRDPGKQPQHF
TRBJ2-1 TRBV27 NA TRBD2 TGTGCCAGCAGGTTTAGGGGACTAGCGGGAAGTGAGCAGTTCTTC CASRFRGLAGSEQFF
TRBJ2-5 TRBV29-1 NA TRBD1 TGCAGCGTACGGGGACAGGGGGGAGAGACCCAGTACTTC CSVRGQGGETQYF
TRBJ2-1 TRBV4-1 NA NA TGCGCCAGCAGCCGAATCACAGGGTCGAATGAGCAGTTCTTC CASSRITGSNEQFF
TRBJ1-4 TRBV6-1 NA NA TGTGCCAGCAGTTCTCGGACAGCCTTGAATGAAAAACTGTTTTTT CASSSRTALNEKLFF
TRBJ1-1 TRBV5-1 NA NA TGCGCCAGCAGCACCCAGGGGATCGGGACTGAAGCTTTCTTT CASSTQGIGTEAFF
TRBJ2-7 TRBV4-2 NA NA TGTGCCAGCAGCCAAGAGAATGTACCGGGATCCTACGAGCAGTACTTC CASSQENVPGSYEQYF
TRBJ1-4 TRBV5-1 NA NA TGCGCCAGCAGCCGTGGGAGTACAAATGAAAAACTGTTTTTT CASSRGSTNEKLFF
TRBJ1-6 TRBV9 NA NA TGTGCCAGCAGCGTAGCTTACTCCCTGTCACCCCTCCACTTT CASSVAYSLSPLHF
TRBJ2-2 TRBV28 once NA TGTGCCAGCAGTCTAGAATCCACCGGGGAGCTGTTTTTT CASSLESTGELFF
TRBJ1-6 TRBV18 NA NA TGTGCCAGCTCACCATTGGGGGCAGAATATAATTCACCCCTCCACTTT CASSPLGAEYNSPLHF